A selection of T cell receptor beta chains follows, all from one sample in a study of cytotoxic CD8 clonotypes in ibrutinib-treated CLL. The protocol was immunoSEQ multiplex PCR, while the TCRdb copy is restricted to in-frame clones and leaves out a portion. The table has about 140,000 clones, 80% seen once. The starting material was PBMCs, obtained after 36 months of ibrutinib treatment. These receptors were taken from a human donor with chronic lymphocytic leukemia. The CDR3 runs from the conserved cysteine through the conserved F or W. A D gene is named only where the DNA matches it firmly. Not all rows give a size; the values are once, few, many and, for expanded clones, a class.

NA	NA	TRBV6-5	TRBJ2-1	TGTGCCAGCAGTTACAGCAGGGCGCCAGGCCATGAGCAGTTCTTC	CASSYSRAPGHEQFF
NA	NA	TRBV7-9	TRBJ2-1	TGTGCCAGCAGCCCCGGGCGGGAGCAGTTCTTC	CASSPGREQFF
NA	NA	TRBV20-1	TRBJ1-1	TGCAGTGCTAGAGGATACACTGAAGCTTTCTTT	CSARGYTEAFF
NA	NA	TRBV11-3	TRBJ1-1	TGTGCCAGCAGCCCAAGGGGGGTAGCCACTGAAGCTTTCTTT	CASSPRGVATEAFF
NA	NA	TRBV9	TRBJ2-2	TGTGCCAGCGCCCAATCAGGTCGGGGGCCGAACACCGGGGAGCTGTTTTTT	CASAQSGRGPNTGELFF
NA	NA	TRBV5-1	TRBJ1-2	TGCGCCAGCAGCTTAACTACAACATCCGGGACTAACTATGGCTACACCTTC	CASSLTTTSGTNYGYTF
TRBD2	NA	TRBV18	TRBJ2-5	TGTGCCAGCTCACCGTCCCTAGCGGGGATAGAGACCCAGTACTTC	CASSPSLAGIETQYF
NA	NA	TRBV6-5	TRBJ1-2	TGTGCCAGCAGTTACGAGGGGGGCTATGGCTACACCTTC	CASSYEGGYGYTF
NA	NA	TRBV18	TRBJ2-3	TGTGCCAGCTCACTACGAGAGAGCACAGATACGCAGTATTTT	CASSLRESTDTQYF
TRBD2	NA	TRBV28	TRBJ2-7	TGTGCCAGCAGTTCAACCTCGTCGGGGGGCTACGAGCAGTACTTC	CASSSTSSGGYEQYF
NA	NA	TRBV18	TRBJ2-3	TGTGCCAGCTCACCCAGCACAGCGGTAGATACGCAGTATTTT	CASSPSTAVDTQYF
TRBD1	NA	TRBV6-1	TRBJ2-7	TGTGCCAGCAGTGGTCGAGGGTACAGGGGCTCCTACGAGCAGTACTTC	CASSGRGYRGSYEQYF
TRBD2	NA	TRBV13	TRBJ2-6	TGTGCCAGCACCCCGGGGGGGCGCAGCCGCTCTGGGGCCAACGTCCTGACTTTC	CASTPGGRSRSGANVLTF
NA	NA	TRBV9	TRBJ2-6	TGTGCCAGCAGCGTAGCAAGATCTGGGGCCAACGTCCTGACTTTC	CASSVARSGANVLTF
NA	NA	TRBV4-2	TRBJ2-3	TGTGCCAGCAGCCCCGGGCGGGATTCTAGCACAGATACGCAGTATTTT	CASSPGRDSSTDTQYF
NA	once	TRBV5-4	TRBJ1-2	TGTGCCAGCAGCTTCGCAGGGACAAATGGCTACACCTTC	CASSFAGTNGYTF
NA	once	TRBV2	TRBJ1-1	TGTGCCAGCAGGGAAAGGGAGGGAACTGAAGCTTTCTTT	CASREREGTEAFF
TRBD2	NA	TRBV4-1	TRBJ2-5	TGCGCCAGCAGCCAAGATTGGGGGACTAGCGGGAGGGAGACCCAGTACTTC	CASSQDWGTSGRETQYF
NA	NA	TRBV27	TRBJ2-5	TGTGCCAGCAGTTTGGCAGGGTCAGAGACCCAGTACTTC	CASSLAGSETQYF
NA	NA	TRBV5-4	TRBJ1-1	TGTGCCAGCAGCTTGATCCTCCTTCCTTTCCTCACGGACACTGAAGCTTTCTTT	CASSLILLPFLTDTEAFF
TRBD1	NA	TRBV10-2	TRBJ2-3	TGCGCCAGCAGGGACAGGGGAGGGTCAGATACGCAGTATTTT	CASRDRGGSDTQYF
NA	NA	TRBV9	TRBJ1-4	TGTGCCAGCAGCGTAGAAGCAACTAATGAAAAACTGTTTTTT	CASSVEATNEKLFF
TRBD1	NA	TRBV28	TRBJ1-2	TGTGCCAGCAGCCTCTTTCGCCTCGGGACAGGGTCTTCGTCAAGCTACACCTTC	CASSLFRLGTGSSSSYTF
TRBD1	NA	TRBV2	TRBJ2-1	TGTGCCAGCAGTGAAGAGGACAGGGGTTACAATGAGCAGTTCTTC	CASSEEDRGYNEQFF
NA	NA	TRBV4-1	TRBJ2-7	TGCGCCAGCAGCCAAGATCTGACCCTTTTTGAGCAGTACTTC	CASSQDLTLFEQYF
NA	NA	TRBV7-9	TRBJ2-2	TGTGCCAGCAGCACAATCGGGGAGCTGTTTTTT	CASSTIGELFF
NA	NA	TRBV13	TRBJ2-7	TGTGCCAGCAGCTCACAGGAACCCTCCTACGAGCAGTACTTC	CASSSQEPSYEQYF
TRBD2	once	TRBV9	TRBJ2-2	TGTGCCAGCAGCGCGGTACTAGCGACTTGGAGCACCGGGGAGCTGTTTTTT	CASSAVLATWSTGELFF
NA	once	TRBV7-2	TRBJ1-2	TGTGCCAGCAGCTACGGACACTATGGCTACACCTTC	CASSYGHYGYTF
NA	NA	TRBV28	TRBJ2-7	TGTGCCAGCAGTTTATATAGAGCGTACGAGCAGTACTTC	CASSLYRAYEQYF
TRBD2	NA	TRBV10-3	TRBJ2-5	TGTGCCATCAGACCGGGACTAGCGGGGGAGACCCAGTACTTC	CAIRPGLAGETQYF
NA	few	TRBV15	TRBJ1-2	TGTGCCACCAGCAGAGGGACGGACGGTCGCTACACCTTC	CATSRGTDGRYTF
NA	NA	TRBV19	TRBJ1-3	TGTGCCAGTTCGGTGACAGGCTTCTCTGGAAACACCATATATTTT	CASSVTGFSGNTIYF
NA	NA	TRBV5-1	TRBJ1-3	TGCGCCAGCAGCTTAAGACCCTCTGGAAACACCATATATTTT	CASSLRPSGNTIYF
NA	few	TRBV30	TRBJ1-1	TGTGCCTGGACAGATTTCGGCACTGAAGCTTTCTTT	CAWTDFGTEAFF
NA	NA	TRBV18	TRBJ1-5	TGTGCCAGCACCACGAGCGGGTCGGGGGGGAATCAGCCCCAGCATTTT	CASTTSGSGGNQPQHF
TRBD1	NA	TRBV2	TRBJ1-1	TGTGCCAGCGGGCTAATGGACAGGGGGCCAATGAACACTGAAGCTTTCTTT	CASGLMDRGPMNTEAFF
NA	NA	TRBV7-6	TRBJ2-5	TGTGCCAGCAGCTTACGGATAGGGGGGCGGTTGGAGACCCAGTACTTC	CASSLRIGGRLETQYF
NA	NA	TRBV5-1	TRBJ2-7	TGCGCCAGCAGCTTGGCTGGGGTCTACGAGCAGTACTTC	CASSLAGVYEQYF
NA	once	TRBV5-1	TRBJ1-6	TGCGCCAGCAGCTGGGACTTGAGCTCCTATAATTCACCCCTCCACTTT	CASSWDLSSYNSPLHF
NA	NA	TRBV4-2	TRBJ2-5	TGTGCCAGCAGCCAAGTGAGACTACAGAAGTCCGAAGAGACCCAGTACTTC	CASSQVRLQKSEETQYF
TRBD2	NA	TRBV28	TRBJ2-1	TGTGCCAGCAGTTTAGGAGGGTTAGCGGGGGGACTTAGGGAGCAGTTCTTC	CASSLGGLAGGLREQFF
NA	few	TRBV6-5	TRBJ1-2	TGTGCCAGCAGTAAGGACGGGAGAAACTATGGCTACACCTTC	CASSKDGRNYGYTF
NA	NA	TRBV2	TRBJ2-2	TGTGCCAGCCGGCGGGGTTTGGGGGTCACCGGGGAGCTGTTTTTT	CASRRGLGVTGELFF
TRBD1	NA	TRBV27	TRBJ2-2	TGTGCCAGCGGCCGGGACAGGGACACCGGGGAGCTGTTTTTT	CASGRDRDTGELFF
NA	NA	TRBV7-3	TRBJ2-1	TGTGCCAGCAGCCGGATGAGCTCCTACAATGAGCAGTTCTTC	CASSRMSSYNEQFF
NA	NA	TRBV15	TRBJ2-1	TGTGCCACCAGCAGAGATGGTCGGCGGGAGCAGTTCTTC	CATSRDGRREQFF
NA	NA	TRBV7-2	TRBJ1-1	TGTGCCAGCAGCTTCCAGGGGCAGTTGAACACTGAAGCTTTCTTT	CASSFQGQLNTEAFF
NA	NA	TRBV19	TRBJ1-2	TGTGCCAGTAGTTCCCGGGGACAAAACTATGGCTACACCTTC	CASSSRGQNYGYTF
NA	NA	TRBV30	TRBJ1-3	TGTGCCTGGAGTGTGGGATTCGGCACCATATATTTT	CAWSVGFGTIYF
TRBD1	NA	TRBV29-1	TRBJ1-1	TGCAGCGCCACCCAAACAGGGGACACTGAAGCTTTCTTT	CSATQTGDTEAFF
NA	once	TRBV27	TRBJ1-1	TGTGCCAGCAGTTTGGGGGGTAGTGACACTGAAGCTTTCTTT	CASSLGGSDTEAFF
NA	NA	TRBV6-1	TRBJ2-3	TGTGCCAGCAGTGCCCAGAGATCGTTGACAGATACGCAGTATTTT	CASSAQRSLTDTQYF
TRBD1	once	TRBV5-1	TRBJ2-7	TGCGCCAGCAGCGTAGACAGGGGGTTGGACGAGCAGTACTTC	CASSVDRGLDEQYF
NA	NA	TRBV14	TRBJ1-1	TGTGCCAGCAGCCAAGATATGAACACTGAAGCTTTCTTT	CASSQDMNTEAFF
NA	NA	TRBV6-5	TRBJ2-5	TGTGCCAGCAGGGAGGAAAAGACCCAGTACTTC	CASREEKTQYF
TRBD2	few	TRBV7-7	TRBJ2-3	TGTGCCAGCAGCTTCGGCGGGGGAAGCACAGATACGCAGTATTTT	CASSFGGGSTDTQYF
NA	NA	TRBV29-1	TRBJ1-1	TGCAGCGTTGAAGGGACTTACATGAACACTGAAGCTTTCTTT	CSVEGTYMNTEAFF
TRBD1	NA	TRBV19	TRBJ1-5	TGTGCCAGTAGTTCAGGACAGGAGGTCGGCTTTAGCAATCAGCCCCAGCATTTT	CASSSGQEVGFSNQPQHF